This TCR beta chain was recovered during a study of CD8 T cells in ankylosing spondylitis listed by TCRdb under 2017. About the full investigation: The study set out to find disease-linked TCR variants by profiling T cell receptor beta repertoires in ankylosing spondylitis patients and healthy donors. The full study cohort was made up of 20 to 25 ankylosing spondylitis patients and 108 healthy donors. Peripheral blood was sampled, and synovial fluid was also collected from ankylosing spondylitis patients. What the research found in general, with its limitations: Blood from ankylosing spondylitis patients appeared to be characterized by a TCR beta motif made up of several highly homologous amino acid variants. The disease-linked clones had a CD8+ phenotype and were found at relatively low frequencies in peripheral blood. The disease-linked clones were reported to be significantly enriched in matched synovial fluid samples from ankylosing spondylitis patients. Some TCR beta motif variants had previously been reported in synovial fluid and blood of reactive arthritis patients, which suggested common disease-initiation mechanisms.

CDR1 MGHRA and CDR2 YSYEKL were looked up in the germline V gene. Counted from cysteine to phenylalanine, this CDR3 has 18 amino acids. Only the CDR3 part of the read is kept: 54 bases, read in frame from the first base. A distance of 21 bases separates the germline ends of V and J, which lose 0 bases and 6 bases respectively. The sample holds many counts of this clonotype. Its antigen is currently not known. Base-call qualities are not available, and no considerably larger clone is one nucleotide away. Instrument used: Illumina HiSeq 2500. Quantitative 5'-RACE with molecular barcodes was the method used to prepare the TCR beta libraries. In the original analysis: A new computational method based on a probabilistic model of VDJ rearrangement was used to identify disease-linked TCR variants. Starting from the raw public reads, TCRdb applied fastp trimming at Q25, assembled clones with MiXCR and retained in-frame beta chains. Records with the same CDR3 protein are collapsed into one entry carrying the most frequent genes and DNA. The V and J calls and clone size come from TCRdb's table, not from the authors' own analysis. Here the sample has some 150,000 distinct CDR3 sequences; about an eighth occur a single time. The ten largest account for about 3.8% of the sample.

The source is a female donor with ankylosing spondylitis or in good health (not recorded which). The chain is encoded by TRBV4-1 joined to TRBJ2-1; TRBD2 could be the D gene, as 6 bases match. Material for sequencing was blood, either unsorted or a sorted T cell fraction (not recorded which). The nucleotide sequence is TGCGCCAGCAGCCAAGAAAAGTGGGGCGGGACGTCCGGCAATGAGCAGTTCTTC. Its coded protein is CASSQEKWGGTSGNEQFF.